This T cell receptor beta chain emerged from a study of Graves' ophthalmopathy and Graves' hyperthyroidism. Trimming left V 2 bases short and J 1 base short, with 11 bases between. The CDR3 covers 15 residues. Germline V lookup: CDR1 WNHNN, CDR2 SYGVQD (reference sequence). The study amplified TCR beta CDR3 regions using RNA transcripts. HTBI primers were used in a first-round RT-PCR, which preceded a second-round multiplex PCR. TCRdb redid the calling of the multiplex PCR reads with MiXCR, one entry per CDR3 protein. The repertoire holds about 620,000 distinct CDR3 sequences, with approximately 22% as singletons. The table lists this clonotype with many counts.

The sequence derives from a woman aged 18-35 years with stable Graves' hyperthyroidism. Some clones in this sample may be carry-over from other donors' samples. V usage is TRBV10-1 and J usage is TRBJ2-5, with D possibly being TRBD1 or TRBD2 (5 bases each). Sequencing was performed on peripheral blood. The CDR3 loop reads CASSEQVGTQETQYF. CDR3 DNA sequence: TGCGCCAGCAGTGAGCAGGTCGGGACCCAAGAGACCCAGTACTTC.